This T cell receptor (beta chain) was sequenced during a study of OX40 agonist ivuxolimab in advanced cancers. This CDR3 is 15 amino acids long. The V and J ends lost 1 base and 0 bases respectively, with 10 bases between them. Germline V gene sequence: CDR1 SQVTM, CDR2 ANQGSEA. No patient had autoimmune disease or received systemic immunosuppression. Study results and caveats: Dose levels from 0.1 to 3.0 mg/kg saw CD4+ and CD8+ blood T cells expand clonally by week 6. More expanded clones were found, on average, in CD8+ than in CD4+ T cells.

As concerns this clone: Its antigen is undetermined.

Generated by immunoSEQ multiplex PCR, the TCRdb table keeps only in-frame clones and is missing some. The table has around 41,000 clones, around 81% seen once. The sample was CD4+ or CD8+ T cells sorted from blood, taken in a trial of the OX40 agonist ivuxolimab. This rearrangement joins TRBV29-1 to TRBJ2-1; D uncertain. The receptor's source is an adult with an advanced solid tumor such as melanoma, head and neck, liver or kidney cancer. The CDR3 sequence is CSVEGHRRSYNEQFF. In DNA form, the CDR3 reads TGCAGCGTTGAAGGCCACCGCCGCTCCTACAATGAGCAGTTCTTC.